These 9 T cell receptor beta chains were all obtained from the same sample, sequenced in a study of blood T cell repertoires in COVID-19. The method was immunoSEQ multiplex PCR; TCRdb's version includes in-frame clones alone and lacks a portion of them. The sample lists about 160,000 clones; just over 90% were seen once. The specimen sequenced was peripheral blood. The origin of the receptors is a woman in her sixties or seventies with COVID-19, enrolled during active disease.

This clone was picked up one time. The chain combines TRBV29-1 with TRBJ2-2; no clear D gene. V shed 2 bases and J shed 7 bases, with 5 bases lying between them. This CDR3 is 11 amino acids long. Germline lookup yields CDR1 SQVTM and CDR2 ANQGSEA. The CDR3 DNA sequence: TGCAGCGTTGAAAATAGCGGGGAGCTGTTTTTT. Protein sequence: CSVENSGELFF.

V and J are TRBV4-3 and TRBJ1-2; TRBD1 is a possible D gene (5 bases). The CDR3 consists of 14 residues. Per germline, CDR1 LGHNA and CDR2 YSLEER. Trimming took off 4 bases at V and 8 bases at J, with 17 bases between the two ends. The CDR3 nucleotides read TGCGCCAGCAGCCCTGGACCTAGGGGATGGGGCTACACCTTC. This encodes CASSPGPRGWGYTF.

The V and J genes are TRBV6-5 and TRBJ1-1; 9 nucleotides match TRBD1. Germline lookup yields CDR1 MNHEY and CDR2 SVGAGI. The V gene end was trimmed by 4 bases and the J gene end by 6 bases; junction bases not matched to a gene: 12. CDR3 length: 16 residues. The CDR3 DNA reads as TGTGCCAGCAGTTTGACATCCGGGACAGGGACTTCTGAAGCTTTCTTT. It is translated as CASSLTSGTGTSEAFF.

The gene calls are TRBV6-2 or TRBV6-3 and TRBJ2-7; 7 bases line up with TRBD2. Germline CDR1 reads MNHEY; CDR2 reads SVGEGT. CDR3 size: 17 residues. J lost 5 bases, V lost 0 bases, and 13 bases had no gene match. CDR3 in DNA: TGTGCCAGCAGTTACTCGATCCGGGACTATGGTTTAGACGAGCAGTACTTC. The encoded protein is CASSYSIRDYGLDEQYF.

The chain recombines TRBV9 with TRBJ1-1, with D maybe TRBD1 (6 bases). Germline V gives CDR1 SGDLS, CDR2 YYNGEE. The CDR3 runs to 12 residues. V gave up 0 bases and J gave up 9 bases, with 9 bases separating them. CDR3: CASSVETGKAFF. DNA for the CDR3: TGTGCCAGCAGCGTAGAGACAGGCAAAGCTTTCTTT.

This chain connects TRBV19 to TRBJ2-7; 7 positions match TRBD2. Germline V gene data show CDR1 as LNHDA and CDR2 as SQIVND (reference sequence). The J segment lost 3 bases and the V segment lost 6 bases, leaving 2 bases of the junction unmatched. CDR3 size: 12 residues. CDR3 DNA sequence: TGTGCCAGTAGCGGGGGGTTCTACGAGCAGTACTTC. As protein: CASSGGFYEQYF. The entire variable domain, with the rest obtained from reference TRBV19 and TRBJ2-7, is as follows: DGGITQSPKYLFRKEGQNVTLSCEQNLNHDAMYWYRQDPGQGLRLIYYSQIVNDFQKGDIAEGYSVSREKKESFPLTVTSAQKNPTAFYLCASSGGFYEQYFGPGTRLTVT.

V and J are TRBV19 and TRBJ1-5; TRBD1 is a possible D gene (5 bases). There are 15 residues in the CDR3. Between the trimmed V and J ends, which lost 4 bases and 1 base, there was a span of 11 bases. From germline, CDR1 is LNHDA and CDR2 SQIVND (reference sequence). The CDR3 sequence is CASSTGWTSNQPQHF. The CDR3 bases are TGTGCCAGTAGTACAGGGTGGACAAGCAATCAGCCCCAGCATTTT.

This chain links TRBV10-2 with TRBJ2-1; 8 bases line up with TRBD2. The CDR3 runs to 15 residues. V trimming: 5 bases; J trimming: 4 bases; junction bases outside the gene matches: 7. Germline CDR1 and CDR2: WSHSY and SAAADI. For the CDR3, the DNA is TGCGCCAGCAGTACAGGACTAGCAGCGTACAATGAGCAGTTCTTC. This codes for CASSTGLAAYNEQFF.

CDR3: CASRLQGALTEAFF. The CDR3 nucleotides read TGTGCCAGTAGATTACAGGGGGCCTTGACTGAAGCTTTCTTT. V usage is TRBV19 and J usage is TRBJ1-1; TRBD1 matches 9 bases. This CDR3 is 14 amino acids long. The ends lost 6 bases at V and 5 bases at J; junction bases unmatched: 7. Germline CDR1 and CDR2: LNHDA and SQIVND (reference sequence). The full variable domain, completed using reference TRBV19 and TRBJ1-1, is DGGITQSPKYLFRKEGQNVTLSCEQNLNHDAMYWYRQDPGQGLRLIYYSQIVNDFQKGDIAEGYSVSREKKESFPLTVTSAQKNPTAFYLCASRLQGALTEAFFGQGTRLTVV.